One sample yielded the 14 T cell receptor beta chains listed below, sequenced in a study of blood T cell repertoires in COVID-19. TCRdb's copy holds only in-frame clones and misses some; the assay was immunoSEQ multiplex PCR. This table holds 200,000 to 250,000 clones, around 90% found once. The sequencing input was peripheral blood. The receptors shown here come from a man aged 60-69 years with COVID-19, enrolled during active disease.

V usage is TRBV5-1 and J usage is TRBJ1-2; possible D gene TRBD1, 6 bases. Germline CDR1 is SGHRS and CDR2 is YFSETQ. The CDR3 length is 13 residues. V was shortened by 0 bases and J by 7 bases, with 10 bases between the two germline ends. CDR3: CASSLAGRGGYTF. The CDR3 nucleotides read TGCGCCAGCAGCTTGGCCGGCAGGGGTGGCTACACCTTC. Looking up the rest from reference TRBV5-1 and TRBJ1-2 gives the full variable domain: KAGVTQTPRYLIKTRGQQVTLSCSPISGHRSVSWYQQTPGQGLQFLFEYFSETQRNKGNFPGRFSGRQFSNSRSEMNVSTLELGDSALYLCASSLAGRGGYTFGSGTRLTVV.

The chain recombines TRBV5-6 with TRBJ1-2; D gene uncertain. The V gene lost 3 bases and the J gene lost 2 bases, with 14 bases spanning the gap. The CDR3 loop spans 15 amino acids. Germline CDR1 SGHDT, CDR2 YYEEEE. Here the CDR3 DNA reads TGTGCCAGCAGCTCCACCCCGGGGAAAAACTATGGCTACACCTTC. Translated, it gives CASSSTPGKNYGYTF.

V usage is TRBV30 and J usage is TRBJ2-2; D may be TRBD2 (6 bases). The V and J ends lost 0 bases and 4 bases respectively, with 12 bases between them. Germline CDR1 GTSNPN, CDR2 SVGIG (reference sequence). The CDR3 is 15 amino acids. In DNA form, the CDR3 reads TGTGCCTGGAGTGTACTCGGGAGCGGCACCGGGGAGCTGTTTTTT. It codes for CAWSVLGSGTGELFF.

The CDR3 sequence: CASSPDRDQPQHF. The CDR3 DNA is TGTGCCAGCAGCCCGGACAGGGACCAGCCCCAGCATTTT. The chain links TRBV7-9 to TRBJ1-5; the match to TRBD1 covers 8 bases. J gave up 7 bases and V 5 bases, and 4 bases lay outside the gene matches. Germline V gene sequence: CDR1 SEHNR, CDR2 FQNEAQ (reference sequence). CDR3 length: 13 residues.

The V gene is TRBV6-6, the J gene TRBJ1-2; tentatively, D is TRBD1 (6 bases). CDR3 size: 16 residues. Germline loops: CDR1 MNHNY, CDR2 SVGAGI (reference sequence). Trimming pared 6 bases from V and 0 bases from J, leaving 17 bases between. CDR3 residues: CASRGDRRGANYGYTF. In DNA form, the CDR3 reads TGTGCCAGCAGGGGAGACAGGCGAGGGGCTAACTATGGCTACACCTTC.

This chain links TRBV11-3 with TRBJ2-3; 10 bases align to TRBD2. There are 17 residues in the CDR3. V trimming: 1 base; J trimming: 1 base; junction bases outside the gene matches: 5. Looked up from germline, CDR1 is SGHNT and CDR2 is YENEEA. The DNA of the CDR3 is TGTGCCAGCAGCTTAGGGATGGGGACTAGCGGCACAGATACGCAGTATTTT. Its protein product is CASSLGMGTSGTDTQYF.

The CDR3 loop reads CASSRRAGVLYNEQFF. CDR3 nucleotides: TGTGCCAGCAGCCGCAGGGCGGGAGTTCTCTACAATGAGCAGTTCTTC. V usage is TRBV6-2 or TRBV6-3 and J usage is TRBJ2-1, with 7 bases that match TRBD2. The CDR3 covers 16 residues. CDR1 is MNHEY and CDR2 is SVGEGT in the germline V gene. Trimming removed 6 bases from V and 3 bases from J; junction bases left unmatched: 11.

This clone was counted once. The chain has TRBV5-4 and TRBJ2-3; D is ambiguous. CDR3 length: 15 residues. With 1 base removed from V and 2 bases from J, the gap between germline ends came to 11 bases. Germline CDR1 and CDR2: SGHNT and YYREEE (reference sequence). Here the CDR3 DNA reads TGTGCCAGCAGCTTGAGAAACCAGTTCACAGATACGCAGTATTTT. Translation: CASSLRNQFTDTQYF.

This chain links TRBV30 with TRBJ1-6; D is undetermined. The length of the CDR3 is 17 residues. V dropped 3 bases and J dropped 0 bases, with 15 bases sitting between them. The V gene's germline CDR1 is GTSNPN and CDR2 SVGIG (reference sequence). CDR3 in DNA: TGTGCCTGGAGGCCATTTATGATGAGCTCCTATAATTCACCCCTCCACTTT. This encodes CAWRPFMMSSYNSPLHF.

The chain is built from TRBV29-1 and TRBJ1-5; the D gene is possibly TRBD1 (6 bases). Germline V gene data show CDR1 as SQVTM and CDR2 as ANQGSEA. Trimming pared 4 bases from V and 3 bases from J, leaving 10 bases between. The CDR3 runs to 13 residues. The CDR3 bases are TGCAGCGTTGGTCAGGGGTACAATCAGCCCCAGCATTTT. Its protein is CSVGQGYNQPQHF.

This chain joins TRBV9 and TRBJ2-5, with D possibly being TRBD2 (5 bases). The V end was cut by 4 bases, the J end by 4 bases, with 17 bases between. There are 15 residues in the CDR3. Germline V gene data show CDR1 as SGDLS and CDR2 as YYNGEE. The CDR3 loop reads CASSSKIVAGETQYF. CDR3 coding DNA: TGTGCCAGCAGCTCTAAGATCGTCGCGGGAGAGACCCAGTACTTC. Full variable domain (rest looked up from reference TRBV9 and TRBJ2-5): DSGVTQTPKHLITATGQRVTLRCSPRSGDLSVYWYQQSLDQGLQFLIQYYNGEERAKGNILERFSAQQFPDLHSELNLSSLELGDSALYFCASSSKIVAGETQYFGPGTRLLVL.

This rearrangement joins TRBV7-9 to TRBJ2-3; weak D call: TRBD1 (7 bases). The CDR3 sequence is 15 residues long. Germline CDR1 is SEHNR and CDR2 is FQNEAQ (reference sequence). Trimming removed 4 bases at V and 5 bases at J, with 16 bases between. CDR3 residues: CASSSSGGDRDTQYF. CDR3 nucleotide sequence: TGTGCCAGCAGCTCGAGCGGCGGGGACAGAGATACGCAGTATTTT.

The chain links TRBV3-1 (or the pseudogene TRBV3-2) to TRBJ2-2; 14 positions agree with TRBD2. CDR1 is LGHDT, CDR2 YNNKEL, per germline (reference sequence). Trimming removed 6 bases from V and 0 bases from J; junction bases left unmatched: 12. The CDR3 runs to 20 residues. CDR3 in DNA: TGTGCCAGCAGGGGACTAGCGGGAGTCGGTAGTAGATCGAACACCGGGGAGCTGTTTTTT. It specifies CASRGLAGVGSRSNTGELFF.

The chain couples TRBV11-1 to TRBJ1-2, with 9 bases fitting TRBD1. The CDR3 contains 14 residues. CDR1 is SGHAT, CDR2 FQDESV, per germline (reference sequence). After removal of 0 bases from V and 5 bases from J, the junction contained 1 base not matched to a gene. The CDR3 is CASSLAGTGYGYTF. CDR3 DNA sequence: TGTGCCAGCAGCTTAGCCGGGACAGGGTATGGCTACACCTTC.